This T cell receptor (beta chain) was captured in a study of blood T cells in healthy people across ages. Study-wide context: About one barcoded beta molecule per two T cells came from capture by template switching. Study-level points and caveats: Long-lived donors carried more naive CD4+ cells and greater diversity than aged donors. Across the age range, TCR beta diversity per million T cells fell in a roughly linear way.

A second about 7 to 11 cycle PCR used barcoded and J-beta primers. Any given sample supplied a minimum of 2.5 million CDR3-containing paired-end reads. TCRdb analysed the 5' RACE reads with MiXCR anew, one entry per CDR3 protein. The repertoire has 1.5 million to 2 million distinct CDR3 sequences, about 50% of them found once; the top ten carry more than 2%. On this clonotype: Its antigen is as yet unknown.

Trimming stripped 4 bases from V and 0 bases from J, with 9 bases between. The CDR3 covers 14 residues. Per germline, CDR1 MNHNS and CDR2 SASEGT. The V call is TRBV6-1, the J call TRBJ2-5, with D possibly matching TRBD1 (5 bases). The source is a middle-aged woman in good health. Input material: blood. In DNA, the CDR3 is TGTGCCAGCAGTGCCGTGACAGACCAAGAGACCCAGTACTTC. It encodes CASSAVTDQETQYF.